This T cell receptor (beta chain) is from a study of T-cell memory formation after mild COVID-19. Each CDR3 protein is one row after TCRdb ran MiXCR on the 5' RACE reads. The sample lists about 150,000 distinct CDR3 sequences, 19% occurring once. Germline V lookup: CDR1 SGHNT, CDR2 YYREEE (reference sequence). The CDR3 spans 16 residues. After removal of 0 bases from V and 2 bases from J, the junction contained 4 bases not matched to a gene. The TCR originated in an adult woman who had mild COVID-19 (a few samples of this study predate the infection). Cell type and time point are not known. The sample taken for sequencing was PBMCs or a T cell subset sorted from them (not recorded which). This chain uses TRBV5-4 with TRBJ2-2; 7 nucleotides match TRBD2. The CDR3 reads CASSLAASGNTGELFF. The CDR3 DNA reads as TGTGCCAGCAGCTTGGCGGCTAGCGGAAACACCGGGGAGCTGTTTTTT.